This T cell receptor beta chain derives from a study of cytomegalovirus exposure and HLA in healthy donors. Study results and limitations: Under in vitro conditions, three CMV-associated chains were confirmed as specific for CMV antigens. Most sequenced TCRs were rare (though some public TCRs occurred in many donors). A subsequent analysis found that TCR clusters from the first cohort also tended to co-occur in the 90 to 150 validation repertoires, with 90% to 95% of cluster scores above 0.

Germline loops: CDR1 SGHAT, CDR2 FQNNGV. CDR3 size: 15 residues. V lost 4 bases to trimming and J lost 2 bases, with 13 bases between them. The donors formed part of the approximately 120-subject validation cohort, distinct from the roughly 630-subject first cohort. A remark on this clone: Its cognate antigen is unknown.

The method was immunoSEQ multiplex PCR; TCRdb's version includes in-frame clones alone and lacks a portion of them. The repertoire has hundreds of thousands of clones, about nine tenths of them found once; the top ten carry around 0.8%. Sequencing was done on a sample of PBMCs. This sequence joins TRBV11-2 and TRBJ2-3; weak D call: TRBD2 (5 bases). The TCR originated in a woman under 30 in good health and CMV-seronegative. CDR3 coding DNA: TGTGCCAGCAGCTCGATAGCGACACCCACAGATACGCAGTATTTT. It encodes CASSSIATPTDTQYF.